This TCR beta chain was observed in a study of T cell changes during pregnancy in multiple sclerosis. Profiled with immunoSEQ multiplex PCR; TCRdb holds only in-frame clones, not every one. The sample gives fewer than 60,000 clones, approximately 94% of which show up once; roughly 0.32% is in the top ten. V lost 0 bases to trimming and J lost 4 bases, with 9 bases between them. Germline V lookup: CDR1 LNHNV, CDR2 YYDKDF (reference sequence). The CDR3 is made up of 14 amino acids. The sequence was collected from a female donor with multiple sclerosis, enrolled in a pregnancy study. The gene calls are TRBV15 and TRBJ1-2; D is unclear. The specimen comprised CD4+ T cells from peripheral blood mononuclear cells, sampled in the third trimester of pregnancy. CDR3 DNA sequence: TGTGCCACCAGCAGAGATCCGCGAACCTATGGCTACACCTTC. Translating gives CATSRDPRTYGYTF.